This paragraph reports one T cell receptor beta chain. Its antigen is unidentified. The V and J ends lost 1 base and 7 bases respectively, with 14 bases between them. CDR3 length: 15 residues. In germline, CDR1 is SGHTA, CDR2 FQGNSA. The sample belongs to a study of cytomegalovirus exposure and HLA in healthy donors. Study-level points and caveats: The study carried out a later analysis of TCR beta sequences. It associated around 17,000 of them with specific HLA alleles at a false discovery rate of 0.05. The number of N-insertions in an Asian-associated ancestry cluster was reportedly below the roughly 700-donor mean in a later analysis.

Amplification used 60 Vbeta primers and 13 Jbeta primers. Measured with immunoSEQ multiplex PCR; TCRdb has only the in-frame clones, and not every one. This table holds approximately 59,000 clones, 62% found once. The receptor's source is a young man in good health and CMV-seronegative. Sample: PBMCs. The V and J genes are TRBV7-2 and TRBJ2-1, with a weak D call TRBD2 (7 bases). The CDR3: CASSLVGGAINEQFF. The CDR3 coding sequence is TGTGCCAGCAGCTTAGTTGGGGGGGCCATAAATGAGCAGTTCTTC.